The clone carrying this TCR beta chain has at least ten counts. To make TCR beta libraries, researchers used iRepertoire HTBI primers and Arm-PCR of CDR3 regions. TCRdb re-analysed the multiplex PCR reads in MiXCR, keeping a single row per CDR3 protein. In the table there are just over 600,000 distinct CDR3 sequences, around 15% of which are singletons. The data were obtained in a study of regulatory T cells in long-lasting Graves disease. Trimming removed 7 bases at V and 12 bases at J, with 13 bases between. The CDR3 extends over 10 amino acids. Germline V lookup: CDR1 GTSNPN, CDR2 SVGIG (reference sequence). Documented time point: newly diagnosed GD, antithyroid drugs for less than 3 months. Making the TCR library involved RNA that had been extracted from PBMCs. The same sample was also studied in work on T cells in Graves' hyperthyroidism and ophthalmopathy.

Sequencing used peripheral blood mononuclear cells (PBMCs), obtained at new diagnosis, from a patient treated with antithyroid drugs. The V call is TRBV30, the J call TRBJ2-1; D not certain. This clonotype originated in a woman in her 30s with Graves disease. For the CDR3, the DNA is TGTGCCTCCCTATCTGAGCGGCAGTTCTTC. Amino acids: CASLSERQFF.